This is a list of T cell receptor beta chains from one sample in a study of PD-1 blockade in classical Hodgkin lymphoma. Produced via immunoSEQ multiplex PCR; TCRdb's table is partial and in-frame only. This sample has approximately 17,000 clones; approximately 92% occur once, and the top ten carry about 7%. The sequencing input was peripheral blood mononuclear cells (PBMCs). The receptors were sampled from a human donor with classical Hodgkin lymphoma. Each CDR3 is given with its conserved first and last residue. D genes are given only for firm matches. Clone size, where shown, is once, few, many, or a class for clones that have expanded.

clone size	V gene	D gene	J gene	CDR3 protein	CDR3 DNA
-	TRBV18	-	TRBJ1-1	CASSPAWGVVQRKAFF	TGTGCCAGCTCACCTGCCTGGGGGGTGGTCCAGAGGAAGGCTTTCTTT
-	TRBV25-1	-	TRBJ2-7	CASSEPPGAEQYF	TGTGCCAGCAGTGAGCCCCCCGGGGCGGAGCAGTACTTC
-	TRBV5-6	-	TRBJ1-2	CASSGGAGMYLYDGYTF	TGTGCCAGCAGCGGAGGGGCAGGGATGTACCTCTATGATGGCTACACCTTC
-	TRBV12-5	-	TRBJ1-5	CASGLVRTNNNQPQHF	TGTGCTAGTGGTTTGGTAAGGACTAACAACAATCAGCCCCAGCATTTT
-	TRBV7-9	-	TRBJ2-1	CASSLEPPSNEQFF	TGTGCCAGCAGCTTAGAACCCCCTAGCAATGAGCAGTTCTTC
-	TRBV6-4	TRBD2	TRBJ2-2	CASSRLAGDTGELFF	TGTGCCAGCAGCCGACTAGCGGGGGACACCGGGGAGCTGTTTTTT
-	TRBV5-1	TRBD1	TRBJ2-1	CASTPGQLYNEQFF	TGCGCCAGCACCCCGGGACAGCTATACAATGAGCAGTTCTTC
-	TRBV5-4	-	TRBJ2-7	CASSLGARDSYEQYF	TGTGCCAGCAGCTTGGGCGCCAGGGACTCCTACGAGCAGTACTTC
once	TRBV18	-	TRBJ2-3	CASSPRGDTQYF	TGTGCCAGCTCACCGAGGGGAGATACGCAGTATTTT
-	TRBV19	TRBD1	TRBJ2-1	CATIIGTAANEQFF	TGTGCCACCATAATCGGGACAGCAGCAAATGAGCAGTTCTTC
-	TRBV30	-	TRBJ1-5	CAWSVKPYSNQPQHF	TGTGCCTGGAGTGTAAAGCCATATAGCAATCAGCCCCAGCATTTT
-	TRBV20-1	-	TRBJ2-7	CSALTGYEQYF	TGCAGTGCTTTGACTGGATACGAGCAGTACTTC
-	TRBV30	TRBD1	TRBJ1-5	CAWSEGGDQPQHF	TGTGCCTGGAGTGAAGGGGGCGACCAGCCCCAGCATTTT
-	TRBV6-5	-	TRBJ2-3	CASSPVFTSTDTQYF	TGTGCCAGCAGTCCCGTTTTTACTAGCACAGATACGCAGTATTTT
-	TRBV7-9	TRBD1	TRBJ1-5	CASSLSKEQGVQPQHF	TGTGCCAGCAGCTTATCTAAGGAACAGGGGGTTCAGCCCCAGCATTTT
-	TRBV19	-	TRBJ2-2	CASSIWGGKLFF	TGTGCCAGTAGTATATGGGGCGGAAAGCTGTTTTTT
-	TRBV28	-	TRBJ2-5	CASSLPGRVVETQYF	TGTGCCAGCAGTTTGCCAGGAAGGGTGGTAGAGACCCAGTACTTC
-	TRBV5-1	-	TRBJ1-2	CASSEQTSDYGYTF	TGCGCCAGCAGCGAACAGACATCGGACTATGGCTACACCTTC
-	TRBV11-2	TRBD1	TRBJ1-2	CASSLSPDGTGGFGYTF	TGTGCCAGCAGCTTATCCCCTGATGGGACAGGCGGTTTTGGCTACACCTTC
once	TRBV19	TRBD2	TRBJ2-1	CASSGTSEVGEQFF	TGTGCCAGTAGTGGGACTAGCGAGGTGGGTGAGCAGTTCTTC
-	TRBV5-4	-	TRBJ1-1	CASSLRQGGNTEAFF	TGTGCCAGCAGCTTGCGCCAGGGAGGGAACACTGAAGCTTTCTTT
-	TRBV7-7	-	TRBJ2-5	CASSSGQQETQYF	TGTGCCAGCAGCTCCGGGCAACAAGAGACCCAGTACTTC
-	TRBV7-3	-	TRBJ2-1	CASSLAGALGNEQFF	TGTGCCAGCAGCTTAGCTGGGGCTCTTGGGAATGAGCAGTTCTTC
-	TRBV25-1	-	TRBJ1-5	CASSESGVQPQHF	TGTGCCAGCAGTGAATCTGGGGTTCAGCCCCAGCATTTT
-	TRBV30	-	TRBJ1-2	CAWSVGPTYGYTF	TGTGCCTGGAGTGTGGGCCCTACCTATGGCTACACCTTC
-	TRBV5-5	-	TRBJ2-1	CASSLGSGPGNEQFF	TGTGCCAGCAGCTTGGGTTCGGGTCCGGGGAATGAGCAGTTCTTC
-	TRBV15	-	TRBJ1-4	CATSRGVEKLFF	TGTGCCACCAGCAGAGGGGTTGAAAAACTGTTTTTT
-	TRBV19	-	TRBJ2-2	CASSIGPAGGPNTGELFF	TGTGCCAGTAGTATCGGGCCTGCTGGCGGTCCGAACACCGGGGAGCTGTTTTTT
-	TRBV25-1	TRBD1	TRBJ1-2	CASSDLGTVGKFGYTF	TGTGCCAGCAGTGATTTGGGGACAGTGGGGAAGTTTGGCTACACCTTC
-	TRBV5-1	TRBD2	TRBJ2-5	CASSRGAGEQETQYF	TGCGCCAGCAGCCGAGGAGCGGGGGAACAAGAGACCCAGTACTTC
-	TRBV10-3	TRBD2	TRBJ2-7	CATSPTSGGYEQYF	TGTGCCACCTCCCCGACTAGCGGGGGGTACGAGCAGTACTTC
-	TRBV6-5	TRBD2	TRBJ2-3	CASSSQRGGRDTQYF	TGTGCCAGCAGTTCCCAGCGGGGGGGGCGGGATACGCAGTATTTT
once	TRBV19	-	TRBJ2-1	CASSIANEQFF	TGTGCCAGTAGTATCGCCAATGAGCAGTTCTTC
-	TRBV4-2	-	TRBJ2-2	CASSQANRGTGELFF	TGTGCCAGCAGCCAGGCTAACCGCGGGACCGGGGAGCTGTTTTTT
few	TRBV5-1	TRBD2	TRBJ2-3	CASSRGGTDTQYF	TGCGCCAGCAGCCGGGGGGGCACAGATACGCAGTATTTT
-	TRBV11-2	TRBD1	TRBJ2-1	CATTTQGELEQFF	TGTGCCACCACAACCCAGGGGGAACTTGAGCAGTTCTTC
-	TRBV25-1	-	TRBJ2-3	CASSGDSFAGTSTDTQYF	TGTGCCAGCAGTGGAGACTCCTTCGCGGGGACTAGCACAGATACGCAGTATTTT